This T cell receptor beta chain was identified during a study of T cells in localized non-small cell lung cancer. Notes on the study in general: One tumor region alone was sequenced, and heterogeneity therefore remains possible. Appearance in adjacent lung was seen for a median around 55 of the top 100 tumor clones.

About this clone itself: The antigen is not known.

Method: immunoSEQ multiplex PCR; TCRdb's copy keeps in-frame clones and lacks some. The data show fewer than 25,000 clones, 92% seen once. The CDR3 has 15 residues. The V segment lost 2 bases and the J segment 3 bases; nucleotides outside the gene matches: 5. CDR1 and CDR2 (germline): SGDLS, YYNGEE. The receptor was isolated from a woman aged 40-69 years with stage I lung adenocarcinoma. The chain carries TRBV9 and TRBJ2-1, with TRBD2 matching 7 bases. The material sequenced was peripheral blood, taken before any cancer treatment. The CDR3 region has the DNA TGTGCCAGCAGCGTTGGCGGGAGCAACTACAATGAGCAGTTCTTC. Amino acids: CASSVGGSNYNEQFF.